The 13 T cell receptor beta chains in this list originate from one sample, sequenced in a study of technical replicates of blood from four donors. The repertoire was sequenced with immunoSEQ multiplex PCR; TCRdb's copy has only in-frame clones and lacks some. The repertoire holds roughly 100,000 clones, roughly 95% seen once, with roughly 0.19% in the top ten. Sequencing used T cells isolated from PBMCs. These receptors were collected from a human donor in good health.

This chain uses TRBV7-9 with TRBJ2-7; no reliable D call. Trimming took 3 bases from V and 6 from J, leaving 3 bases between them. Germline CDR1 is SEHNR and CDR2 is FQNEAQ (reference sequence). CDR3 size: 10 residues. CDR3 bases: TGTGCCAGCAGCTTCCGCGAGCAGTACTTC. It codes for CASSFREQYF.

This chain connects TRBV2 to TRBJ2-2; 10 bases fit TRBD2. CDR1 and CDR2 (germline): SNHLY, FYNNEI. With V trimmed by 6 bases and J by 5 bases, 9 bases remained unmatched. The CDR3 extends over 16 amino acids. The CDR3 region is CASSLGTSVTTGELFF. Written as DNA, the CDR3 is TGTGCCAGCAGCCTCGGGACTAGCGTTACGACCGGGGAGCTGTTTTTT.

This rearrangement joins TRBV4-1 to TRBJ2-7, with D possibly matching TRBD2 (6 bases). The V end lost 0 bases, the J end lost 0 bases, and 15 bases lay between the germline ends. The germline V gene encodes CDR1 MGHRA and CDR2 YSYEKL. CDR3 size: 17 residues. CDR3 nucleotide sequence: TGCGCCAGCAGCCAAGAGAATGGGGGACTCAGCTCCTACGAGCAGTACTTC. Translation: CASSQENGGLSSYEQYF.

The chain is built from TRBV11-3 and TRBJ2-2, with D possibly matching TRBD2 (5 bases). The CDR3 consists of 17 residues. Per the germline V gene, CDR1 is SGHNT and CDR2 is YENEEA. Trimming left V 5 bases short and J 3 bases short, with 19 bases between. The CDR3, as DNA: TGTGCCAGCAGCCGCCCTGGGAGTAGCATGGACACCGGGGAGCTGTTTTTT. Translation: CASSRPGSSMDTGELFF.

CDR3 nucleotide sequence: TGCGCCAGCAGCCAAGTTGACACACACACTGAAGCTTTCTTT. It specifies CASSQVDTHTEAFF. The chain uses TRBV4-1 and TRBJ1-1; D call uncertain. The V gene's germline CDR1 is MGHRA and CDR2 YSYEKL. V was clipped by 1 base and J by 3 bases, with 9 bases between them. This CDR3 region has 14 residues.

The CDR3 nucleotides read TGTGCCAGCAGCTTTGGACAGTTAAAGGGCACCGGGGAGCTGTTTTTT. The encoded protein is CASSFGQLKGTGELFF. The chain carries TRBV5-5 and TRBJ2-2; tentatively, D is TRBD1 (6 bases). Germline CDR1 reads SGHKS; CDR2 reads YYEKEE (reference sequence). The CDR3 covers 16 residues. Trimming pared 2 bases from V and 4 bases from J, leaving 15 bases between.

The chain has TRBV7-6 and TRBJ2-1; D perhaps matches TRBD1 (5 bases). The CDR3 has 17 amino acids. V was clipped by 1 base and J by 0 bases, with 13 bases between them. The germline CDR1 and CDR2 sequences are SGHVS and FNYEAQ. The CDR3 region is CASSLEGYPSSYNEQFF. The CDR3, as DNA: TGTGCCAGCAGCTTAGAGGGGTATCCGAGCTCCTACAATGAGCAGTTCTTC.

V is TRBV7-2 and J is TRBJ2-3; no firm D call. CDR3 length equals 14 residues. Per the germline V gene, CDR1 is SGHTA and CDR2 is FQGNSA. The V end lost 3 bases, the J end lost 4 bases, and 11 bases lay between the germline ends. In DNA form, the CDR3 reads TGTGCCAGCAGCTTTTCCGACATTGCAGATACGCAGTATTTT. Protein product: CASSFSDIADTQYF.

The V call is TRBV29-1, the J call TRBJ1-2, with 8 bases matching TRBD1. The germline V gene encodes CDR1 SQVTM and CDR2 ANQGSEA. After removal of 0 bases from V and 4 bases from J, the junction contained 7 bases not matched to a gene. The CDR3 covers 15 residues. CDR3 region: CSVEDETGDSYGYTF. The CDR3 nucleotides are TGCAGCGTTGAAGATGAGACAGGGGATTCCTATGGCTACACCTTC.

This chain connects TRBV30 to TRBJ2-5, with TRBD2 matching over 9 bases. The J segment lost 1 base and the V segment lost 0 bases, leaving 6 bases of the junction unmatched. Germline V gene data show CDR1 as GTSNPN and CDR2 as SVGIG (reference sequence). CDR3 size: 16 residues. The CDR3 reads CAWSVASGVTQETQYF. CDR3 nucleotide sequence: TGTGCCTGGAGTGTCGCTAGCGGGGTTACCCAAGAGACCCAGTACTTC.

The chain links TRBV5-1 to TRBJ2-1, with 9 bases matching TRBD2. Per germline, CDR1 SGHRS and CDR2 YFSETQ. The CDR3 length is 16 residues. Germline trimming cut 5 bases from V and 5 bases from J; bases unmatched to any gene: 11. The CDR3 reads CASREVAGEENNEQFF. The CDR3 DNA reads TGCGCCAGCAGGGAGGTAGCGGGAGAGGAGAACAATGAGCAGTTCTTC.

Comment on this clone: At one boundary the junction diverges from the germline segment, which might be a read error. This chain connects TRBV29-1 to TRBJ1-2, with 10 bases that match TRBD1. The CDR3 contains 14 residues. CDR1 and CDR2 (germline): SQVTM, ANQGSEA. CDR3 sequence reads: CSAERTGGVDGYTF. The CDR3 DNA follows: TGCAGCGCTGAAAGGACAGGGGGGGTAGATGGCTACACCTTC.

The chain has TRBV6-5 and TRBJ2-1, with D perhaps TRBD2 (6 bases). Trimming left V 3 bases short and J 1 base short, with 13 bases between. The CDR3 runs to 16 residues. Germline values: CDR1 MNHEY, CDR2 SVGAGI. The CDR3 spells CASSYGGFESYNEQFF. The CDR3 DNA reads TGTGCCAGCAGTTATGGGGGGTTCGAGTCCTACAATGAGCAGTTCTTC.